This T cell receptor beta chain was sequenced in a study of cytomegalovirus exposure and HLA in healthy donors. The PCR used 60 Vbeta and 13 Jbeta primers. Measured with immunoSEQ multiplex PCR; TCRdb has only the in-frame clones, and not every one. The sample includes 100,000 or so clones, 70% to 80% of them seen just once. Whole-study findings and limits: TCR beta chains numbering more than 150 were designated cytomegalovirus-associated. Looking again later, the authors saw that most CMV-associated TCR beta chains seemed HLA-restricted. Reports indicated that the classifier achieved high specificity and sensitivity in diagnosing cytomegalovirus status. Being indistinguishable, some V segments were excluded, TRBV6-2 and TRBV6-3 among them.

The CDR3 extends over 14 amino acids. Germline values: CDR1 MNHNY, CDR2 SVGAGI (reference sequence). V lost 4 bases and J lost 3, with 12 bases in between. Notes on this clone: What it binds is unknown.

The sequenced sample was PBMCs. The genes are TRBV6-6 and TRBJ1-2; D is unclear. The TCR sequence derives from a male donor in good health and CMV-seropositive. The DNA for the CDR3 is TGTGCCAGCAGTTTTGGAGGAGTGGACTATGGCTACACCTTC. Translation: CASSFGGVDYGYTF.